This TCR beta chain was sequenced in a study of T cell responses to AZD1222 COVID-19 vaccine. Study conclusions and caveats: Sampling that yielded the repertoires occurred only after the peak T cell response.

Germline assignment: CDR1 SNHLY and CDR2 FYNNEI. J lost 9 bases, V lost 2 bases, and 5 bases had no gene match. CDR3 length: 16 amino acids. This clone has a handful of counts. Its cognate antigen is unknown. Assay used: immunoSEQ multiplex PCR; TCRdb lists only in-frame clones, some missing. This table holds about 140,000 clones, about 89% found once. The sequence came from an adult who received the MenACWY meningococcal vaccine as a control. The chain uses TRBV2 and TRBJ1-6, with 12 bases that match TRBD1. The sample consisted of peripheral blood, taken 28 days after the second dose of the MenACWY control vaccine. CDR3 nucleotide sequence: TGTGCCAGCAGTGAACTGGGGACAGGGGGCGCTTCACCCCTCCACTTT. It translates to CASSELGTGGASPLHF.